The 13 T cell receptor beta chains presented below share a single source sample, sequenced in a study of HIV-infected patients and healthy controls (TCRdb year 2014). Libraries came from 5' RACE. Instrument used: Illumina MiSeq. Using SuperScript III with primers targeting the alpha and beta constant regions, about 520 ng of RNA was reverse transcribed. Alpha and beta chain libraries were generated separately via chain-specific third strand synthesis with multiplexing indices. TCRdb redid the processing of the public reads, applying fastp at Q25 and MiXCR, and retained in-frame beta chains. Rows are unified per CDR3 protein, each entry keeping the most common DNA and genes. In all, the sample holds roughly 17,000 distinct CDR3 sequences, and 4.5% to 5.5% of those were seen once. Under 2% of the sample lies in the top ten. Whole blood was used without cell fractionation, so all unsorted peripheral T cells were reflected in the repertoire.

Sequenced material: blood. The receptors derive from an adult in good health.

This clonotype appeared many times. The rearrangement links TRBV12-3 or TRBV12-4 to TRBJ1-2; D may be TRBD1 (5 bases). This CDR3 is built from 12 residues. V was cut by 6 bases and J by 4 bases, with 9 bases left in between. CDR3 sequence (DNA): TGTGCCAGCAGGGGACTCCTCTATGGCTACACCTTC. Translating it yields CASRGLLYGYTF.

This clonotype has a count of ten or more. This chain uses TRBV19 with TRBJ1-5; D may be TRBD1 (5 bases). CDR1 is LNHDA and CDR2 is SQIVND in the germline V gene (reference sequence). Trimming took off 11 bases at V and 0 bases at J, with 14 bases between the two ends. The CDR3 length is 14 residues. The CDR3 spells CAVTGTNSNQPQHF. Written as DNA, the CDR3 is TGTGCCGTTACCGGGACCAATAGCAATCAGCCCCAGCATTTT.

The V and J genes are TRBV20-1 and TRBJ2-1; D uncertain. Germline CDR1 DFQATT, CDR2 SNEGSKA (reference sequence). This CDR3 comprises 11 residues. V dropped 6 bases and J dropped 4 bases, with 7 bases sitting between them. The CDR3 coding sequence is TGCAGTGCCAGACCGTACAATGAGCAGTTCTTC. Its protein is CSARPYNEQFF.

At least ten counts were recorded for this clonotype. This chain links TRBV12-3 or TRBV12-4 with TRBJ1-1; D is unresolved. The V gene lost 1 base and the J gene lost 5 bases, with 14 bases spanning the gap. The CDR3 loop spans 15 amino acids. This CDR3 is CASSLELGPVTEAFF. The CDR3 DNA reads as TGTGCCAGCAGTTTAGAGTTGGGCCCCGTGACTGAAGCTTTCTTT.

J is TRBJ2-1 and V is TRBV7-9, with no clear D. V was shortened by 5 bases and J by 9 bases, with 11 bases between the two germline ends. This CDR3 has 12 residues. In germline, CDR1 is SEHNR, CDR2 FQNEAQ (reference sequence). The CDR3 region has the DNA TGTGCCAGCAGCCCACGCTTCGGTGAGCAGTTCTTC. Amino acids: CASSPRFGEQFF.

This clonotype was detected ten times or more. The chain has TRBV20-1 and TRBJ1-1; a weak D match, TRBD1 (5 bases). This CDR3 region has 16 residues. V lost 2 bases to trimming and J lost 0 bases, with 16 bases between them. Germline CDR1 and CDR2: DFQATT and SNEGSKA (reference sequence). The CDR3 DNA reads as TGCAGTGCTAGAAGTAAAGTCGGGGGAGTGAACACTGAAGCTTTCTTT. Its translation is CSARSKVGGVNTEAFF.

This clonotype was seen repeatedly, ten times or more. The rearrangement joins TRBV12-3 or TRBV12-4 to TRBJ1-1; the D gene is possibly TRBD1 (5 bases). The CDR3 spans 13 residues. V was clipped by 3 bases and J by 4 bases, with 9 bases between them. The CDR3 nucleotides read TGTGCCAGCAGTTTGGGGGTTAGCACTGAAGCTTTCTTT. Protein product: CASSLGVSTEAFF.

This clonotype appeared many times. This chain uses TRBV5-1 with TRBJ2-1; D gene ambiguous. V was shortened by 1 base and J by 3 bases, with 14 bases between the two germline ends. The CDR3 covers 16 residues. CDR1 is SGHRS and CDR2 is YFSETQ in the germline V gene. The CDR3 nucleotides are TGCGCCAGCAGCTTGTTTGACTCCAGCCTCTACAATGAGCAGTTCTTC. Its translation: CASSLFDSSLYNEQFF.

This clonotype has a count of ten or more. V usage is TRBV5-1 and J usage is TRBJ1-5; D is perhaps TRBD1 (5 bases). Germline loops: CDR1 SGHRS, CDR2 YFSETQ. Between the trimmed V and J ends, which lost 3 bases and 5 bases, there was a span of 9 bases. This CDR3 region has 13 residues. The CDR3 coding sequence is TGCGCCAGCAGCTCAGGAGGGGATCAGCCCCAGCATTTT. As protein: CASSSGGDQPQHF.

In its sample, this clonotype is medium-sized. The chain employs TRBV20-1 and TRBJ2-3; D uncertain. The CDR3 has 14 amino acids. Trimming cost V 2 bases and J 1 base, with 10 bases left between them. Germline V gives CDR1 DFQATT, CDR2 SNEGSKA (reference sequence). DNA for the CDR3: TGCAGTGCTAGATCGCCCGGAGGCACAGATACGCAGTATTTT. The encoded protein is CSARSPGGTDTQYF.

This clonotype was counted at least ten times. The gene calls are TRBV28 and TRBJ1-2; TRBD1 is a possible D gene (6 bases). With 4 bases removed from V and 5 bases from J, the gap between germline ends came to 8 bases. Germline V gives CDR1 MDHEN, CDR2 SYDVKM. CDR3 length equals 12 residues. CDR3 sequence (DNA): TGTGCCAGCAGTTCTCAGGGGTATGGCTACACCTTC. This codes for CASSSQGYGYTF.

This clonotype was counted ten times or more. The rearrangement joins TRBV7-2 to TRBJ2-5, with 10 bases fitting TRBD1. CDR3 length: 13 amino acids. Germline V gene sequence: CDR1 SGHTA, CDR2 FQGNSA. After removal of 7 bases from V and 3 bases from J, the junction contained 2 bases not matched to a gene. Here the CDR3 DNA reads TGTGCCAGCATCGGGACAGGGGAAGAGACCCAGTACTTC. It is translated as CASIGTGEETQYF.

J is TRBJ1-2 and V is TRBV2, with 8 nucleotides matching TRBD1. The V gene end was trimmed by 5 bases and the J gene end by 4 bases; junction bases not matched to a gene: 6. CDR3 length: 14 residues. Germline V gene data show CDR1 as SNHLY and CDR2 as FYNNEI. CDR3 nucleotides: TGTGCCAGCAGTCAAGGACAGGGCTTCTATGGCTACACCTTC. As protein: CASSQGQGFYGYTF.